Below are 19 T cell receptor beta chains sequenced from a single sample in a study of Graves' ophthalmopathy and Graves' hyperthyroidism. Amplified TCR beta CDR3 regions were obtained using RNA transcripts as template. The first round was an RT-PCR with HTBI primers, and the second round was a multiplex PCR. Each CDR3 protein is one row after TCRdb ran MiXCR on the multiplex PCR reads. Here the sample spans 300,000 to 400,000 distinct CDR3 sequences, roughly 16% being singletons. Sequencing used peripheral blood. These TCRs come from an adult man with Graves' ophthalmopathy.

This clonotype was found many times. V is TRBV5-1 and J is TRBJ1-5, with no clear D. This CDR3 region has 11 residues. Germline V lookup: CDR1 SGHRS, CDR2 YFSETQ. Trimming removed 5 bases from V and 9 bases from J, with 9 bases in between. The chain's CDR3 is CASSPASPQHF. The CDR3 DNA sequence: TGCGCCAGCAGTCCTGCATCGCCCCAGCATTTT.

The gene calls are TRBV7-2 and TRBJ1-2, with D perhaps matching TRBD1 (5 bases). The CDR3 is 13 residues long. Trimming took 0 bases from V and 8 from J, leaving 10 bases between them. Germline V gene sequence: CDR1 SGHTA, CDR2 FQGNSA. The CDR3 loop is CASSLALEGGYTF. DNA of the CDR3: TGTGCCAGCAGCTTAGCGCTAGAGGGGGGCTACACCTTC.

This clonotype was observed many times. This chain joins TRBV6-1 and TRBJ2-7, with 10 bases that match TRBD2. Germline V gives CDR1 MNHNS, CDR2 SASEGT. V lost 4 bases, J lost 2 bases, and 5 bases stayed unmatched. The CDR3 covers 15 residues. CDR3 nucleotides: TGTGCCAGCAGTGTAATACTAGCGGGGACCTACGAGCAGTACTTC. Protein product: CASSVILAGTYEQYF.

This clonotype was recorded at least ten times. The DNA for the CDR3 is TGTGCCAGCAGTCGTACAGGGTTGGGCGGCTACACCTTC. Translating gives CASSRTGLGGYTF. The rearrangement uses TRBV12-3 or TRBV12-4 and TRBJ1-2, with D perhaps TRBD1 (6 bases). V lost 5 bases and J 8 bases, leaving 15 bases between the germline ends. This CDR3 comprises 13 residues.

This clonotype was seen at least ten times. The V call is TRBV6-5, the J call TRBJ1-1; D is ambiguous. The CDR3 is 14 amino acids. Trimming took 3 bases from V and 6 from J, leaving 14 bases between them. Germline V gives CDR1 MNHEY, CDR2 SVGAGI. CDR3 residues: CASSYSFVQSEAFF. In DNA form, the CDR3 reads TGTGCCAGCAGTTATTCTTTCGTCCAGTCTGAAGCTTTCTTT.

This clonotype was counted ten times or more. CDR3 sequence (DNA): TGTGCCAGCAGCTTACGCTTTGTAGGACCTTACGACGAGCAGTACTTC. It specifies CASSLRFVGPYDEQYF. This chain connects TRBV7-2 to TRBJ2-7; no clear D. The CDR3 is 16 amino acids. The germline V and J ends were trimmed by 2 bases and 5 bases, with 19 bases remaining between them. Germline V lookup: CDR1 SGHTA, CDR2 FQGNSA.

At least ten counts were recorded for this clonotype. Here the CDR3 reads CASSFLAGGLETQYF. In nucleotides, the CDR3 is TGTGCCAGCAGTTTCCTAGCGGGGGGGCTTGAGACCCAGTACTTC. The chain combines TRBV12-3 or TRBV12-4 with TRBJ2-5; TRBD2 agrees at 12 bases. V was clipped by 3 bases and J by 5 bases; unmatched bases: 4. This CDR3 comprises 15 residues.

The table lists this clonotype with many counts. The chain is built from TRBV6-4 and TRBJ2-7; no clear D gene. Germline V CDR1 and CDR2: MRHNA, SNTAGT. This CDR3 has 14 amino acids. V dropped 5 bases and J dropped 3 bases, with 14 bases sitting between them. The CDR3 nucleotides read TGTGCCAGCAGTAAACTCGGCAGCTTCTACGAGCAGTACTTC. This codes for CASSKLGSFYEQYF.

The chain employs TRBV6-2 or TRBV6-3 and TRBJ1-5, with 8 bases that match TRBD1. The CDR3 covers 13 residues. CDR1 MNHEY and CDR2 SVGEGT come from the germline V gene. V was clipped by 8 bases and J by 3 bases; unmatched bases: 3. This CDR3 is CASWTGINQPQHF. The CDR3 DNA follows: TGTGCCAGCTGGACAGGGATCAATCAGCCCCAGCATTTT.

This clonotype was detected many times. The chain employs TRBV5-1 and TRBJ1-5; D remains ambiguous. Trimming took off 1 base at V and 2 bases at J, with 10 bases between the two ends. Germline V lookup: CDR1 SGHRS, CDR2 YFSETQ. The CDR3 extends over 15 amino acids. The CDR3 is CASSLNGDGNQPQHF. CDR3 sequence (DNA): TGCGCCAGCAGCTTGAACGGGGATGGCAATCAGCCCCAGCATTTT.

This clonotype occurred many times. The V and J genes are TRBV3-1 and TRBJ1-2; 8 nucleotides match TRBD1. The V and J ends lost 3 bases and 4 bases, in that order; junction bases with no gene match: 7. Germline CDR1 LGHDT, CDR2 YNNKEL (reference sequence). The CDR3 is made up of 15 amino acids. The CDR3 sequence is CASSQTGELAYGYTF. In DNA, the CDR3 is TGTGCCAGCAGCCAGACAGGGGAATTAGCCTATGGCTACACCTTC.

This clonotype was detected many times. The CDR3 region has the DNA TGCGCCAGCAGGTTCCTACAGGGCTACGAGCAGTACTTC. Its protein is CASRFLQGYEQYF. V gene TRBV5-1 combines with J gene TRBJ2-7, with D possibly matching TRBD1 (6 bases). CDR3 length: 13 amino acids. Germline V lookup: CDR1 SGHRS, CDR2 YFSETQ. V shed 5 bases and J shed 3 bases, with 12 bases lying between them. Full variable domain (rest looked up from reference TRBV5-1 and TRBJ2-7): KAGVTQTPRYLIKTRGQQVTLSCSPISGHRSVSWYQQTPGQGLQFLFEYFSETQRNKGNFPGRFSGRQFSNSRSEMNVSTLELGDSALYLCASRFLQGYEQYFGPGTRLTVT.

This clonotype was found many times. The gene calls are TRBV7-2 and TRBJ1-6; no reliable D call. This CDR3 is built from 16 residues. V was cut by 5 bases and J by 9 bases, with 20 bases left in between. The germline V gene has CDR1 SGHTA and CDR2 FQGNSA. The DNA of the CDR3 is TGTGCCAGCAGCCCCGAAGGACGGCGTCCGAGTTCACCCCTCCACTTT. Its translation is CASSPEGRRPSSPLHF.

The chain employs TRBV28 and TRBJ2-4; D possibly corresponds to TRBD2 (7 bases). V lost 5 bases and J lost 0, with 11 bases in between. This CDR3 is built from 15 residues. Germline V gene sequence: CDR1 MDHEN, CDR2 SYDVKM. CDR3 in DNA: TGTGCCAGCAGTACCCGGGGGGCAGCCAAAAACATTCAGTACTTC. It yields the protein CASSTRGAAKNIQYF.

This clonotype was seen repeatedly, ten times or more. V usage is TRBV30 and J usage is TRBJ1-1; no reliable D call. From germline, CDR1 is GTSNPN and CDR2 SVGIG (reference sequence). The CDR3 totals 14 residues. Trimming stripped 1 base from V and 1 base from J, with 10 bases between. The CDR3 nucleotides read TGTGCCTGGAGTGATTCAAAGGGGAACACTGAAGCTTTCTTT. This encodes CAWSDSKGNTEAFF. Full variable domain (rest looked up from reference TRBV30 and TRBJ1-1): SQTIHQWPATLVQPVGSPLSLECTVEGTSNPNLYWYRQAAGRGLQLLFYSVGIGQISSEVPQNLSASRPQDRQFILSSKKLLLSDSGFYLCAWSDSKGNTEAFFGQGTRLTVV.

This clonotype was seen repeatedly, ten times or more. V gene TRBV19 combines with J gene TRBJ2-7; 7 bases are a match to TRBD2. CDR1 and CDR2 from the germline V gene are LNHDA and SQIVND (reference sequence). CDR3 length equals 14 residues. V gave up 2 bases and J gave up 4 bases; unmatched junction bases: 5. In DNA form, the CDR3 reads TGTGCCAGTAGTATATCTCTAGCGGATTACGAGCAGTACTTC. Translating gives CASSISLADYEQYF.

In this sample, this clonotype turned up many times. The chain recombines TRBV24-1 with TRBJ1-2; TRBD1 agrees at 9 bases. CDR1 KGHDR and CDR2 SFDVKD come from the germline V gene. Trimming at V came to 4 bases and at J to 10 bases, leaving 12 bases not matched to a gene. The CDR3 runs to 15 residues. The CDR3 DNA reads as TGTGCCACCAGTGAGCCCGGGACAGGGAAAGCGGACTACACCTTC. This encodes CATSEPGTGKADYTF.

The V call is TRBV28, the J call TRBJ2-7; 11 bases align to TRBD2. Germline V gene lookup returns CDR1 MDHEN and CDR2 SYDVKM. V was clipped by 5 bases and J by 3 bases; unmatched bases: 6. This CDR3 is 15 amino acids long. In DNA form, the CDR3 reads TGTGCCAGCAGTCCCACTAGCGGGAGTGGCTACGAGCAGTACTTC. Protein product: CASSPTSGSGYEQYF.

The CDR3, as DNA: TGTGCCAGCAGCTTAGACTTGACAGTGTCTGAAGCTTTCTTT. Its protein product is CASSLDLTVSEAFF. J is TRBJ1-1 and V is TRBV7-2, with D possibly matching TRBD1 (5 bases). CDR3 length equals 14 residues. Germline lookup yields CDR1 SGHTA and CDR2 FQGNSA. Trimming stripped 1 base from V and 6 bases from J, with 12 bases between.